Below, 16 T cell receptor beta chains from the same sample are listed, as sequenced in a study of blood T cell repertoires in COVID-19. Sequencing used immunoSEQ multiplex PCR; TCRdb keeps in-frame clones, though not all of them. The sample carries fewer than 60,000 clones, approximately 87% recorded once. The specimen sequenced was peripheral blood. Every receptor here comes from an older woman with COVID-19, enrolled during active disease.

This clone has at least ten counts. The chain couples TRBV5-6 to TRBJ2-2; D is undetermined. Per the germline V gene, CDR1 is SGHDT and CDR2 is YYEEEE. The CDR3 sequence is 12 residues long. The V end lost 5 bases, the J end lost 1 base, and 3 bases lay between the germline ends. DNA of the CDR3: TGTGCCAGCAGTCTGAACACCGGGGAGCTGTTTTTT. Protein: CASSLNTGELFF.

The rearrangement links TRBV28 to TRBJ1-5; possible D gene TRBD1, 5 bases. This CDR3 is 15 amino acids long. Deletions cut 2 bases from V and 3 bases from J, with 11 bases between. Germline CDR1 and CDR2: MDHEN and SYDVKM. The CDR3, as DNA: TGTGCCAGCAGTTTACTCTCCAGGGACAATCAGCCCCAGCATTTT. It specifies CASSLLSRDNQPQHF.

V gene TRBV27 combines with J gene TRBJ2-7, with D tentatively TRBD1 (5 bases). CDR1 is MNHEY, CDR2 SMNVEV, per germline (reference sequence). The CDR3 has 13 residues. V shed 3 bases and J shed 6 bases, with 12 bases lying between them. The CDR3 nucleotides read TGTGCCAGCAGTTTTATTCAGGGTGGCGAGCAGTACTTC. As protein: CASSFIQGGEQYF.

The V gene is TRBV5-1, the J gene TRBJ2-2; 11 bases map to TRBD2. From germline, CDR1 is SGHRS and CDR2 YFSETQ. The CDR3 is 16 amino acids. Germline trimming cut 7 bases from V and 1 base from J; bases unmatched to any gene: 6. CDR3 sequence reads: CASVLAGAKNTGELFF. Here the CDR3 DNA reads TGCGCCAGCGTACTAGCGGGAGCCAAGAACACCGGGGAGCTGTTTTTT.

This chain joins TRBV9 and TRBJ1-6, with D maybe TRBD1 (5 bases). Germline values: CDR1 SGDLS, CDR2 YYNGEE. The V gene lost 3 bases and the J gene lost 1 base, with 8 bases spanning the gap. The CDR3 contains 15 residues. CDR3 nucleotides: TGTGCCAGCAGCGCCCCAGGGTCCTATAATTCACCCCTCCACTTT. It translates to CASSAPGSYNSPLHF.

This clone was seen a single time. The CDR3 nucleotides read TGCGCCAGCAGCGTCCGGGACAACAATTCACCCCTCCACTTT. Translating it yields CASSVRDNNSPLHF. This chain uses TRBV4-1 with TRBJ1-6, with D perhaps matching TRBD1 (6 bases). Germline assignment: CDR1 MGHRA and CDR2 YSYEKL. Trimming cost V 5 bases and J 7 bases, with 12 bases left between them. The CDR3 contains 14 residues.

The chain has TRBV12-5 and TRBJ1-3; D call uncertain. The CDR3 length is 16 residues. V lost 4 bases and J lost 0, with 13 bases in between. Germline-derived CDR1 and CDR2 are LGHNT and FRNRAP. Written as DNA, the CDR3 is TGTGCTAGTGGTTGGACGGACTCAAGCTCTGGAAACACCATATATTTT. This translates into CASGWTDSSSGNTIYF.

This chain joins TRBV19 and TRBJ1-1; D is perhaps TRBD1 (5 bases). From germline, CDR1 is LNHDA and CDR2 SQIVND (reference sequence). V gave up 4 bases and J gave up 4 bases, with 16 bases separating them. The CDR3 loop spans 15 amino acids. Here the CDR3 reads CASSRGGRKATEAFF. CDR3 DNA sequence: TGTGCCAGTAGTAGGGGCGGGAGGAAGGCCACTGAAGCTTTCTTT.

The chain combines TRBV19 with TRBJ1-2, with no clear D. The CDR3 has 15 amino acids. With 7 bases removed from V and 0 bases from J, the gap between germline ends came to 15 bases. The germline V gene has CDR1 LNHDA and CDR2 SQIVND (reference sequence). The CDR3 region is CASNPGLYPNYGYTF. The DNA of the CDR3 is TGTGCCAGTAACCCAGGACTATACCCTAACTATGGCTACACCTTC.

The J gene is TRBJ1-2, the V gene TRBV19; possibly TRBD1 for D (5 bases). CDR1 is LNHDA, CDR2 SQIVND, per germline (reference sequence). This CDR3 has 14 amino acids. Trimming stripped 10 bases from V and 4 bases from J, with 19 bases between. The CDR3 DNA sequence: TGTGCCACCTCGAGTGGGGGGGAGCGCTATGGCTACACCTTC. Translated, it gives CATSSGGERYGYTF. The variable domain in full, with the rest retrieved from reference TRBV19 and TRBJ1-2, is DGGITQSPKYLFRKEGQNVTLSCEQNLNHDAMYWYRQDPGQGLRLIYYSQIVNDFQKGDIAEGYSVSREKKESFPLTVTSAQKNPTAFYLCATSSGGERYGYTFGSGTRLTVV.

This clone was seen only once. V and J are TRBV18 and TRBJ1-1, with unresolved D. The CDR3 consists of 12 residues. The germline V gene has CDR1 KGHSH and CDR2 LQKENI. The germline V and J ends were trimmed by 1 base and 8 bases, with 8 bases remaining between them. CDR3: CASSPRSGEAFF. DNA for the CDR3: TGTGCCAGCTCACCACGATCAGGAGAAGCTTTCTTT.

J is TRBJ1-1 and V is TRBV7-8; 7 bases line up with TRBD1. This CDR3 spans 15 amino acids. V shed 5 bases, J shed 4 bases, and the junction held 10 bases outside the gene matches. The germline CDR1 and CDR2 sequences are SGHVS and FQNEAQ. The CDR3 DNA reads TGTGCCAGCAGCCCGTCTCAAACAGGGGTCACTGAAGCTTTCTTT. It translates to CASSPSQTGVTEAFF. The full variable domain, rest sourced from reference TRBV7-8 and TRBJ1-1, is GAGVSQSPRYKVAKRGQDVALRCDPISGHVSLFWYQQALGQGPEFLTYFQNEAQLDKSGLPSDRFFAERPEGSVSTLKIQRTQQEDSAVYLCASSPSQTGVTEAFFGQGTRLTVV.

V is TRBV2 and J is TRBJ1-1; maybe TRBD1 (6 bases). V lost 10 bases and J 4 bases, leaving 25 bases between the germline ends. Germline V lookup: CDR1 SNHLY, CDR2 FYNNEI. The CDR3 is made up of 16 amino acids. The CDR3 sequence: CATGGLGDAGGTEAFF. For the CDR3, the DNA is TGTGCCACGGGGGGCTTGGGGGACGCGGGTGGCACTGAAGCTTTCTTT.

This chain joins TRBV11-2 and TRBJ1-2, with a tentative D call TRBD1 (6 bases). There are 14 residues in the CDR3. The V end was cut by 4 bases, the J end by 7 bases, with 16 bases between. Germline-derived CDR1 and CDR2 are SGHAT and FQNNGV. The CDR3 coding sequence is TGTGCCAGCAGCTCAGGGGTGACAGGCCGTGGCTACACCTTC. Protein product: CASSSGVTGRGYTF.

The chain links TRBV2 to TRBJ1-4; D may be TRBD1 (6 bases). This CDR3 is built from 14 residues. Trimming left V 7 bases short and J 5 bases short, with 14 bases between. Germline CDR1 SNHLY, CDR2 FYNNEI. The CDR3 sequence: CASITGTGNEKLFF. CDR3 DNA: TGTGCCAGCATAACCGGAACAGGGAATGAAAAACTGTTTTTT. The complete variable domain, with remaining parts taken from reference TRBV2 and TRBJ1-4, reads EPEVTQTPSHQVTQMGQEVILRCVPISNHLYFYWYRQILGQKVEFLVSFYNNEISEKSEIFDDQFSVERPDGSNFTLKIRSTKLEDSAMYFCASITGTGNEKLFFGSGTQLSVL.

This chain connects TRBV6-2 or TRBV6-3 to TRBJ1-6; D gene uncertain. CDR1 is MNHEY and CDR2 is SVGEGT in the germline V gene. The CDR3 sequence is 14 residues long. The V gene lost 3 bases and the J gene lost 9 bases, with 12 bases spanning the gap. Here the CDR3 reads CASSYRGRLSPLHF. The CDR3 DNA reads as TGTGCCAGCAGTTATCGAGGCAGACTTTCACCCCTCCACTTT.